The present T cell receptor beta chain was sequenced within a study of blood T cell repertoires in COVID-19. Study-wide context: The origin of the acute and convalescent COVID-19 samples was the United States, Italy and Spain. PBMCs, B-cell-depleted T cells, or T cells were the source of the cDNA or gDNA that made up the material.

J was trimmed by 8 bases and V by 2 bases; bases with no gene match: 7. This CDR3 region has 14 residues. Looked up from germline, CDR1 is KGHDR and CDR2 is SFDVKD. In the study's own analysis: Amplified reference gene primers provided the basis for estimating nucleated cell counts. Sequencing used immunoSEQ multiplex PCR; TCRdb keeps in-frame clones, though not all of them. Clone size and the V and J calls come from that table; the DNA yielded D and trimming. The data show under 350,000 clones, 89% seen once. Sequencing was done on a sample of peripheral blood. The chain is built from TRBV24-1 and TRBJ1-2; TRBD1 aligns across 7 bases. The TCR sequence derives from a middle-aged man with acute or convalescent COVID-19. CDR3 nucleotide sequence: TGTGCCACCAGTGATTCCGACAGGGTGGAGGGCTACACCTTC. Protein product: CATSDSDRVEGYTF.